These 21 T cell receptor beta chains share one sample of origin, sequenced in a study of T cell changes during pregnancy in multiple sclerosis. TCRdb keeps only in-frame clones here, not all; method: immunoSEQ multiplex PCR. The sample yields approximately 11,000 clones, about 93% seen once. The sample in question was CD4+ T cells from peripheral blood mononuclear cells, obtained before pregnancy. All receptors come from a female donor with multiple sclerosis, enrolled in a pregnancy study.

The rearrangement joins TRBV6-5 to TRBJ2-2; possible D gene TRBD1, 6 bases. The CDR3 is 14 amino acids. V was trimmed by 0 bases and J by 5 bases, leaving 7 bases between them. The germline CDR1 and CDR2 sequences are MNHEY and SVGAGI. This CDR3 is CASSYSGQTGELFF. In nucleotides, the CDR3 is TGTGCCAGCAGTTACTCAGGACAGACCGGGGAGCTGTTTTTT.

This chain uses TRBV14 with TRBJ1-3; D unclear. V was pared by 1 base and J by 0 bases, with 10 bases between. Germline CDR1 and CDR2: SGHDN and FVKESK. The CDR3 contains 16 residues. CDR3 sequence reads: CASSQAGTYSGNTIYF. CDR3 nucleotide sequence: TGTGCCAGCAGCCAAGCGGGAACTTACTCTGGAAACACCATATATTTT.

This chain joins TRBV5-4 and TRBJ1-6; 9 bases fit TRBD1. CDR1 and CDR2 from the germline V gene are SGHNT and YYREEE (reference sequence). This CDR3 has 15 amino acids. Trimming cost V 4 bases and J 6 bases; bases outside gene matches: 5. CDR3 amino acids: CASSQDRGSNSPLHF. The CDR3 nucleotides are TGTGCCAGCAGCCAGGACAGGGGAAGTAATTCACCCCTCCACTTT.

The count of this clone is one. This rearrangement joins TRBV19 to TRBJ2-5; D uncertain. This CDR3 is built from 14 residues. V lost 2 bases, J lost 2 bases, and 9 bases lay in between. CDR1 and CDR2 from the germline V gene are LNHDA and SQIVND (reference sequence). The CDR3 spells CASSIPGKQETQYF. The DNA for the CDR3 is TGTGCCAGTAGTATACCAGGAAAACAAGAGACCCAGTACTTC.

CDR3 residues: CASSLSGAITGELFF. The DNA for the CDR3 is TGTGCCAGCAGCCTTAGCGGGGCGATCACCGGGGAGCTGTTTTTT. This chain links TRBV9 with TRBJ2-2; 8 positions agree with TRBD2. Germline CDR1 is SGDLS and CDR2 is YYNGEE. After removal of 4 bases from V and 4 bases from J, the junction contained 6 bases not matched to a gene. The CDR3 has 15 residues.

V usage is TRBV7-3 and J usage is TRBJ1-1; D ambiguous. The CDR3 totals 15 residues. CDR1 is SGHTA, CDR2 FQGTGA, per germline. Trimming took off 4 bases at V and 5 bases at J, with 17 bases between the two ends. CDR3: CASSSQQGRGTEAFF. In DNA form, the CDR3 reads TGTGCCAGCAGCTCACAGCAAGGGCGCGGGACTGAAGCTTTCTTT. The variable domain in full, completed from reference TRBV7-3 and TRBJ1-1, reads GAGVSQTPSNKVTEKGKYVELRCDPISGHTALYWYRQSLGQGPEFLIYFQGTGAADDSGLPNDRFFAVRPEGSVSTLKIQRTERGDSAVYLCASSSQQGRGTEAFFGQGTRLTVV.

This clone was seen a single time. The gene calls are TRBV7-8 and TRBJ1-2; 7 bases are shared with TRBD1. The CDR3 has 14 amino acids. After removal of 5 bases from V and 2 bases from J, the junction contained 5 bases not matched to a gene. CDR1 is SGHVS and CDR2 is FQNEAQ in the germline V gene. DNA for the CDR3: TGTGCCAGCAGCCTCGGGACAGTGAACTATGGCTACACCTTC. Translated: CASSLGTVNYGYTF.

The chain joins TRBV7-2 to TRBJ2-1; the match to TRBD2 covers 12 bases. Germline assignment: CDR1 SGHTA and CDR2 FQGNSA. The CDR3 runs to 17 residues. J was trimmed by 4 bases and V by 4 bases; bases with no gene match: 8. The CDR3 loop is CASSSRLAGETYNEQFF. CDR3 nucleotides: TGTGCCAGCAGCTCCCGACTAGCGGGGGAGACATACAATGAGCAGTTCTTC.

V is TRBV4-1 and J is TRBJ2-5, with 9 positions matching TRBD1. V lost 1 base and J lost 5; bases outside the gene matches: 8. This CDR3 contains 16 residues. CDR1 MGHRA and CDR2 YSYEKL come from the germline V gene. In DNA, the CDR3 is TGCGCCAGCAGCCAAGGGGCGGGACAGGGTGGGGAGACCCAGTACTTC. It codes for CASSQGAGQGGETQYF.

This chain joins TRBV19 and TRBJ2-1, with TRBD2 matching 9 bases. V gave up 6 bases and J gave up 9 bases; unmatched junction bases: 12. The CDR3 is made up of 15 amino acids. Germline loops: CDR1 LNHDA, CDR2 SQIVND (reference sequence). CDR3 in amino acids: CASRLTGTSSGEQFF. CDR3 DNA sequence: TGTGCCAGTAGACTAACCGGGACTAGCAGTGGTGAGCAGTTCTTC.

The CDR3 here is CASSTREGRTNTEAFF. Written as DNA, the CDR3 is TGTGCCAGTAGTACCCGGGAGGGGAGAACGAACACTGAAGCTTTCTTT. The J gene is TRBJ1-1, the V gene TRBV19, with TRBD1 as a possible D gene (5 bases). Germline V gene lookup returns CDR1 LNHDA and CDR2 SQIVND (reference sequence). V lost 4 bases, J lost 1 base, and 16 bases lay in between. The CDR3 runs 16 residues.

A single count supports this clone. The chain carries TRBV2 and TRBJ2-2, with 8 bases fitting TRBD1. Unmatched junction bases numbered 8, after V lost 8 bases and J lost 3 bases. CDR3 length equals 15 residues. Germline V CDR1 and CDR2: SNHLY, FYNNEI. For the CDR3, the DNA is TGTGCCAGCGGGGGGAGACAGGGGTACACCGGGGAGCTGTTTTTT. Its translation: CASGGRQGYTGELFF.

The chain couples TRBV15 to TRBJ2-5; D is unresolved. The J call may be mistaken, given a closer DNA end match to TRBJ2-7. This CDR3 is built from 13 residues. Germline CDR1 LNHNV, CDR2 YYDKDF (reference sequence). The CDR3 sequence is CATSREGDYEQYF. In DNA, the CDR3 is TGTGCCACCAGCAGAGAAGGAGACTACGAGCAGTACTTC.

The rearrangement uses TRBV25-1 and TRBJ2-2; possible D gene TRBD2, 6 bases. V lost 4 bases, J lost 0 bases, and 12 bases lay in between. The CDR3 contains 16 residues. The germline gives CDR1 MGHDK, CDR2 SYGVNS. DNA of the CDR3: TGTGCCAGCAGTGCCGCGGGGAGGCCGAACACCGGGGAGCTGTTTTTT. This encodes CASSAAGRPNTGELFF. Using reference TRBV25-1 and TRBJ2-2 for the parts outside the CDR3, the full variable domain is EADIYQTPRYLVIGTGKKITLECSQTMGHDKMYWYQQDPGMELHLIHYSYGVNSTEKGDLSSESTVSRIRTEHFPLTLESARPSHTSQYLCASSAAGRPNTGELFFGEGSRLTVL.

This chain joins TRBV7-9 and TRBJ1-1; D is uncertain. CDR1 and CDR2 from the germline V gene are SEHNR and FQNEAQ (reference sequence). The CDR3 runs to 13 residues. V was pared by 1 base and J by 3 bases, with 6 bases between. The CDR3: CASSLVVDTEAFF. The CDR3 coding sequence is TGTGCCAGCAGCTTAGTGGTAGACACTGAAGCTTTCTTT. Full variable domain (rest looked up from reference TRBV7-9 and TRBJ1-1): DTGVSQNPRHKITKRGQNVTFRCDPISEHNRLYWYRQTLGQGPEFLTYFQNEAQLEKSRLLSDRFSAERPKGSFSTLEIQRTEQGDSAMYLCASSLVVDTEAFFGQGTRLTVV.

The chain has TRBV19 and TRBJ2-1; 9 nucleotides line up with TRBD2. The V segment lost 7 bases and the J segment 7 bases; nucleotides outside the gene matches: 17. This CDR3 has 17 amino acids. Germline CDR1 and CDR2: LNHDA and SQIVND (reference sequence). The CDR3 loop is CASTPWRAGGPPNEQFF. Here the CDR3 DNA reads TGTGCCAGTACCCCGTGGCGGGCGGGGGGGCCGCCAAATGAGCAGTTCTTC.

The CDR3 bases are TGCGCCAGCAGCTTGGCACAGGGGAGCACAGATACGCAGTATTTT. Its translation is CASSLAQGSTDTQYF. The chain is built from TRBV5-1 and TRBJ2-3; 7 nucleotides agree with TRBD1. CDR1 SGHRS and CDR2 YFSETQ come from the germline V gene. CDR3 length equals 15 residues. V lost 0 bases, J lost 0 bases, and 1 base stayed unmatched.

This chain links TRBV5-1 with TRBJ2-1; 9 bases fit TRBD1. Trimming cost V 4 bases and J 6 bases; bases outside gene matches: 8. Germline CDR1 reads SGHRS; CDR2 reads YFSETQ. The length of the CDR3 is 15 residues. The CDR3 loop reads CASSGGTGNGNEQFF. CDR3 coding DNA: TGCGCCAGCAGCGGAGGGACAGGGAATGGCAATGAGCAGTTCTTC.

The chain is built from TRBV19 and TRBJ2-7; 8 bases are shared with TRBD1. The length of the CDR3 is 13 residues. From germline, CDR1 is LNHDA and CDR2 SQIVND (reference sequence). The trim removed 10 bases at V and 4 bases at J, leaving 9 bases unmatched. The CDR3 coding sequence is TGTGCCATCCAGGGGGCGCGAGTTTACGAGCAGTACTTC. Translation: CAIQGARVYEQYF.

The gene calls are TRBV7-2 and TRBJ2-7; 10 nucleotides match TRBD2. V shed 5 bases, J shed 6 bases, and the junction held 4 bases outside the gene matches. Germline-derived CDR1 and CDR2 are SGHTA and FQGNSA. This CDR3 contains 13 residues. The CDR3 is CASSPGTSAEQYF. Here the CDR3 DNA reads TGTGCCAGCAGCCCTGGGACTAGCGCCGAGCAGTACTTC. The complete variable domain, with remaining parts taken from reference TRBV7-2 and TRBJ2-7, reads GAGVSQSPSNKVTEKGKDVELRCDPISGHTALYWYRQSLGQGLEFLIYFQGNSAPDKSGLPSDRFSAERTGGSVSTLTIQRTQQEDSAVYLCASSPGTSAEQYFGPGTRLTVT.

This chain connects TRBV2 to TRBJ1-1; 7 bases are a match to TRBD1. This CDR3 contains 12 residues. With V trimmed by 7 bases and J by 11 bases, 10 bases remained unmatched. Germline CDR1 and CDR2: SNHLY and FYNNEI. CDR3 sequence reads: CASTRDSRRAFF. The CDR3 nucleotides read TGTGCCAGCACTCGGGACAGCAGAAGGGCTTTCTTT.